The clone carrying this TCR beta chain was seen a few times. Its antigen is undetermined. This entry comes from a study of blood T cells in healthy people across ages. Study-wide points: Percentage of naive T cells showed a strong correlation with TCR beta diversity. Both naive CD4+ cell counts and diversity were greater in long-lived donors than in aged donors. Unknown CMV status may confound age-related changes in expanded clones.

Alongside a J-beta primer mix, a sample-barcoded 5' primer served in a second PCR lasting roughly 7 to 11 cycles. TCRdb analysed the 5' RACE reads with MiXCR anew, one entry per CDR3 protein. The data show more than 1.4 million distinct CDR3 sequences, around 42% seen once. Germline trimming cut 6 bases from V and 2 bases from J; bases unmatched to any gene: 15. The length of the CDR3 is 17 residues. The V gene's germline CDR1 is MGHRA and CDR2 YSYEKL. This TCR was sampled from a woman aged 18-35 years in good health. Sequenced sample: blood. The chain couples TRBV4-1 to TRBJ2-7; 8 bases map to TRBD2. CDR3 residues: CASSFSSGTSPAYEQYF. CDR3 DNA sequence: TGCGCCAGCAGTTTTTCTTCCGGGACTAGTCCTGCCTACGAGCAGTACTTC.